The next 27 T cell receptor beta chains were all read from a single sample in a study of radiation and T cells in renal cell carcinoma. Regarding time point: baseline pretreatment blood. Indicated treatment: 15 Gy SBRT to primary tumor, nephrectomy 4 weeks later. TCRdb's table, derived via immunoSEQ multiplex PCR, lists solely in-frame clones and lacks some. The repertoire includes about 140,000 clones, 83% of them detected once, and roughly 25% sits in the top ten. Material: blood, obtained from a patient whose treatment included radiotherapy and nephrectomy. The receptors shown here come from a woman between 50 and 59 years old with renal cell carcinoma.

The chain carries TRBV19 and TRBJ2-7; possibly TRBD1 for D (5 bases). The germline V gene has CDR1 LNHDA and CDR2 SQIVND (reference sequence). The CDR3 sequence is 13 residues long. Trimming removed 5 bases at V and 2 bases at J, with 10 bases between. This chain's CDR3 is CASSAQGPYEQYF. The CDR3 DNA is TGTGCCAGTAGTGCCCAGGGCCCCTACGAGCAGTACTTC.

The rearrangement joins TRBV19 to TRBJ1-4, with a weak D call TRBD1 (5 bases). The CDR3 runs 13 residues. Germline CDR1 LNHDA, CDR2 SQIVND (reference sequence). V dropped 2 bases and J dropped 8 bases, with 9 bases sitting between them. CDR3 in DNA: TGTGCCAGTAGTATACAGGGTAGAGAAAAACTGTTTTTT. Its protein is CASSIQGREKLFF. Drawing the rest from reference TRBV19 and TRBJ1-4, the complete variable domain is DGGITQSPKYLFRKEGQNVTLSCEQNLNHDAMYWYRQDPGQGLRLIYYSQIVNDFQKGDIAEGYSVSREKKESFPLTVTSAQKNPTAFYLCASSIQGREKLFFGSGTQLSVL.

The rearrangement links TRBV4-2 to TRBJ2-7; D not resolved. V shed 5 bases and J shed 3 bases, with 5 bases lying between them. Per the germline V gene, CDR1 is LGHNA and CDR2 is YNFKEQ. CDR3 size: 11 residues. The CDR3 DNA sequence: TGTGCCAGCAGCGGGGACTACGAGCAGTACTTC. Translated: CASSGDYEQYF.

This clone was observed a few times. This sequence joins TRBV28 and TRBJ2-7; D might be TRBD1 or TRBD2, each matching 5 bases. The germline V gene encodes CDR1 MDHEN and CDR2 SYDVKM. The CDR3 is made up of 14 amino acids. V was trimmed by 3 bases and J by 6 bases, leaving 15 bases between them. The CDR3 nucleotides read TGTGCCAGCAGTTTTACCCGACAGAGGGCCGAGCAGTACTTC. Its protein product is CASSFTRQRAEQYF.

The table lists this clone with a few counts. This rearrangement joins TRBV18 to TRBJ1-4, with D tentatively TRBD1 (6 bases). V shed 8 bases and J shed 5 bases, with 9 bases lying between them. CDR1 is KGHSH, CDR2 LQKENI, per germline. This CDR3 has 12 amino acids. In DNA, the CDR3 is TGTGCCAGCACGCAGGGGAATGAAAAACTGTTTTTT. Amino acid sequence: CASTQGNEKLFF.

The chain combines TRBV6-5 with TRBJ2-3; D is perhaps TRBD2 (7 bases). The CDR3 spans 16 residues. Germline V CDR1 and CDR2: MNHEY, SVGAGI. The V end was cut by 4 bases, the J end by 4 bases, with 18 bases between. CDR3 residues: CASSSRRGGAADTQYF. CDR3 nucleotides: TGTGCCAGCAGTTCGCGTCGAGGGGGGGCTGCAGATACGCAGTATTTT.

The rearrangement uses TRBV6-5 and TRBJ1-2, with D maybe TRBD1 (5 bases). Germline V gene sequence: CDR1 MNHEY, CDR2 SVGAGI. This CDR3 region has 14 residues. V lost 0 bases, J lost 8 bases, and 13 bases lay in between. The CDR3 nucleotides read TGTGCCAGCAGTTACTCGAGACAGTCGGGCGGCTACACCTTC. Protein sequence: CASSYSRQSGGYTF.

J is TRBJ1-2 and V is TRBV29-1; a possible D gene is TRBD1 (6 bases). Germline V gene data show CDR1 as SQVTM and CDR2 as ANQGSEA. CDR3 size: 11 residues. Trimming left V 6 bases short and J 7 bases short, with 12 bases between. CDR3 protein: CSVAGGPGYTF. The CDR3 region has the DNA TGCAGCGTCGCCGGGGGGCCTGGCTACACCTTC.

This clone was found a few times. The CDR3 loop reads CASSRTWSNTEAFF. Written as DNA, the CDR3 is TGCGCCAGCAGCCGGACATGGTCGAACACTGAAGCTTTCTTT. The gene calls are TRBV5-1 and TRBJ1-1, with D perhaps TRBD1 (5 bases). This CDR3 has 14 residues. Trimming cost V 4 bases and J 1 base, with 11 bases left between them. Germline lookup yields CDR1 SGHRS and CDR2 YFSETQ.

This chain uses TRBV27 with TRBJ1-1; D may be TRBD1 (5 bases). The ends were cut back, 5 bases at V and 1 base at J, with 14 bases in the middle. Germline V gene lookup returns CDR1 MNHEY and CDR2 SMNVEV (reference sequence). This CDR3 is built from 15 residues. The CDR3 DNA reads TGTGCCAGCAGTGGGGCAGGATTTGGGAACACTGAAGCTTTCTTT. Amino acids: CASSGAGFGNTEAFF.

CDR3 bases: TGTGCCAGCAGCCCTACGACAGGGGATACCTATGGCTACACCTTC. Amino acid sequence: CASSPTTGDTYGYTF. V gene TRBV5-5 combines with J gene TRBJ1-2; the match to TRBD1 covers 8 bases. There are 15 residues in the CDR3. Unmatched junction bases numbered 9, after V lost 4 bases and J lost 4 bases. Germline CDR1 reads SGHKS; CDR2 reads YYEKEE (reference sequence).

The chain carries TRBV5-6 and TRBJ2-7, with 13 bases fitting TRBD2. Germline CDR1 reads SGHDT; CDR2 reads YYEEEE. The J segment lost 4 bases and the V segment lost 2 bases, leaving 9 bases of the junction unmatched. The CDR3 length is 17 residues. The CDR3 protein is CASSLGLAGVSRYEQYF. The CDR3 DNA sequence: TGTGCCAGCAGCTTAGGACTAGCGGGAGTGAGTAGGTACGAGCAGTACTTC.

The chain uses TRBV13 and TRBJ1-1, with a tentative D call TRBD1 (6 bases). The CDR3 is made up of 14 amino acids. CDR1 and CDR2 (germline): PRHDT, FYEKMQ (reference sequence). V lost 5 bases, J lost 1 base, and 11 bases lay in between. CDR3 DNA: TGTGCCAGCAGCAAACAGACAGGGAACACTGAAGCTTTCTTT. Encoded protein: CASSKQTGNTEAFF.

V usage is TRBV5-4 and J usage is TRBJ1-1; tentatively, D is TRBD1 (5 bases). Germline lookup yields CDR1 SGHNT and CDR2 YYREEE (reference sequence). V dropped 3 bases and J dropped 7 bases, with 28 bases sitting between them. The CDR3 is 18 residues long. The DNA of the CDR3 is TGTGCCAGCAGCTGGGAGGGGAGTGGGGGAAGCTGGGCTCTTGAAGCTTTCTTT. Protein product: CASSWEGSGGSWALEAFF.

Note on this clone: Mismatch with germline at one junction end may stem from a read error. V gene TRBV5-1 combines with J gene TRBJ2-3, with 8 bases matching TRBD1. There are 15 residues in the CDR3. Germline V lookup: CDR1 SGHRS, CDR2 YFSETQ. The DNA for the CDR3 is TGCGCCAGCAGCCTGGGACAGGTTGGCACCGATACGCAGTATTTT. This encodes CASSLGQVGTDTQYF.

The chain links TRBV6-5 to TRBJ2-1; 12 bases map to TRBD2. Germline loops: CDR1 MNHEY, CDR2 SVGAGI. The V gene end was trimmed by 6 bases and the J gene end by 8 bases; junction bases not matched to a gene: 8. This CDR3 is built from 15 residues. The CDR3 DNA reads TGTGCCAGCAGGCCGATGACTAGCGGGGGCGATGAGCAGTTCTTC. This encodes CASRPMTSGGDEQFF.

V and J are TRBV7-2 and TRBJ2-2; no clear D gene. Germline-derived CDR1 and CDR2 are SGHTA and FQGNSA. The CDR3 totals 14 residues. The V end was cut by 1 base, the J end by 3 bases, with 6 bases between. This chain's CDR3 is CASSLGIDTGELFF. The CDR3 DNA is TGTGCCAGCAGCTTAGGGATAGACACCGGGGAGCTGTTTTTT.

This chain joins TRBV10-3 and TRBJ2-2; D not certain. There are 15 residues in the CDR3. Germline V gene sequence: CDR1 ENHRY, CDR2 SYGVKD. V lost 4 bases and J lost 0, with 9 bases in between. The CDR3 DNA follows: TGTGCCATCAGTGGGAGAGATGCGAACACCGGGGAGCTGTTTTTT. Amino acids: CAISGRDANTGELFF.

For the CDR3, the DNA is TGTGCCAGCAGCGACGGGACTAGCGGAGCAGATACGCAGTATTTT. Its protein product is CASSDGTSGADTQYF. V is TRBV7-2 and J is TRBJ2-3; 11 bases align to TRBD2. The CDR3 is 15 residues long. Trimming at V came to 5 bases and at J to 4 bases, leaving 5 bases not matched to a gene. The germline gives CDR1 SGHTA, CDR2 FQGNSA.

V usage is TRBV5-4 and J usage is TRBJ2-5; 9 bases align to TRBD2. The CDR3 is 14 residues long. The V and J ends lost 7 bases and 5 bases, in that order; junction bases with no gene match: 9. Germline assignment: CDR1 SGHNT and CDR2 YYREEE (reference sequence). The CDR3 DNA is TGTGCCAGCTCACATAGCGGGAGAGTTGAGACCCAGTACTTC. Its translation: CASSHSGRVETQYF. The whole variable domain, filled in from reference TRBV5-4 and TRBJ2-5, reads ETGVTQSPTHLIKTRGQQVTLRCSSQSGHNTVSWYQQALGQGPQFIFQYYREEENGRGNFPPRFSGLQFPNYSSELNVNALELDDSALYLCASSHSGRVETQYFGPGTRLLVL.

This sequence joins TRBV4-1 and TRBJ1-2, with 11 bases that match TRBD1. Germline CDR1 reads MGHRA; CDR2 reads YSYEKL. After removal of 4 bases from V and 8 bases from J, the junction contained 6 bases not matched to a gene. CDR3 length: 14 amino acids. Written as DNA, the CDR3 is TGCGCCAGCAGCCTCCGGACAGGGGGCGAGGGCTACACCTTC. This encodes CASSLRTGGEGYTF.

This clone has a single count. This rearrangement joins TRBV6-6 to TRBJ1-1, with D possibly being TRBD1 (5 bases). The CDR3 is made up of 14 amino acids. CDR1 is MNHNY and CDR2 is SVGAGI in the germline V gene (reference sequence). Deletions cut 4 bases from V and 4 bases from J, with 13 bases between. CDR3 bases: TGTGCCAGCAGTTCGTACAGGTTCATCACTGAAGCTTTCTTT. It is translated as CASSSYRFITEAFF.

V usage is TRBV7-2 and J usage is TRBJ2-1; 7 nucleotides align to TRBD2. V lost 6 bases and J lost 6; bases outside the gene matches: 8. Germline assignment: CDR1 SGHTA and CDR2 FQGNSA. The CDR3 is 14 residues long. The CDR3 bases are TGTGCCAGCAGTACTAGCGCCACGAGCAATGAGCAGTTCTTC. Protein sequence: CASSTSATSNEQFF.

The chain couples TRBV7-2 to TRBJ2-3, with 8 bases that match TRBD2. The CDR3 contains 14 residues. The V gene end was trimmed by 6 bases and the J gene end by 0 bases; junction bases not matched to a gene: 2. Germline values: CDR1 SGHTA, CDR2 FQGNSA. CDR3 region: CASRLADSTDTQYF. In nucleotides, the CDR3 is TGTGCCAGCAGACTAGCGGATAGCACAGATACGCAGTATTTT.

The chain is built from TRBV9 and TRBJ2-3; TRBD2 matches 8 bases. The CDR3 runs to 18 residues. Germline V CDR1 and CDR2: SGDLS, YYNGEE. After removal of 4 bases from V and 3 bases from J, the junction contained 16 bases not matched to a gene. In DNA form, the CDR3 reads TGTGCCAGCAGCTCGCGGAGCGGGAGTATGGTTAGTACAGATACGCAGTATTTT. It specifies CASSSRSGSMVSTDTQYF.

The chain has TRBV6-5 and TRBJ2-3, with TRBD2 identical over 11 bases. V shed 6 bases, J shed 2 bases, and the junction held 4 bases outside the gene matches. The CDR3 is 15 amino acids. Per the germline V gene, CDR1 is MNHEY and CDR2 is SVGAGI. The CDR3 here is CASSSGLAATDTQYF. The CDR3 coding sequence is TGTGCCAGCAGCTCGGGACTAGCGGCCACAGATACGCAGTATTTT.

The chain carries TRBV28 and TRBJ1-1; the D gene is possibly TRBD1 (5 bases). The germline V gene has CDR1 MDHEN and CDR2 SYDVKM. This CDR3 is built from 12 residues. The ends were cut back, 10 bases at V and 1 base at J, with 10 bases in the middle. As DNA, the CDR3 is TGTGCCACCCAAGGGGCGAACACTGAAGCTTTCTTT. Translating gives CATQGANTEAFF.